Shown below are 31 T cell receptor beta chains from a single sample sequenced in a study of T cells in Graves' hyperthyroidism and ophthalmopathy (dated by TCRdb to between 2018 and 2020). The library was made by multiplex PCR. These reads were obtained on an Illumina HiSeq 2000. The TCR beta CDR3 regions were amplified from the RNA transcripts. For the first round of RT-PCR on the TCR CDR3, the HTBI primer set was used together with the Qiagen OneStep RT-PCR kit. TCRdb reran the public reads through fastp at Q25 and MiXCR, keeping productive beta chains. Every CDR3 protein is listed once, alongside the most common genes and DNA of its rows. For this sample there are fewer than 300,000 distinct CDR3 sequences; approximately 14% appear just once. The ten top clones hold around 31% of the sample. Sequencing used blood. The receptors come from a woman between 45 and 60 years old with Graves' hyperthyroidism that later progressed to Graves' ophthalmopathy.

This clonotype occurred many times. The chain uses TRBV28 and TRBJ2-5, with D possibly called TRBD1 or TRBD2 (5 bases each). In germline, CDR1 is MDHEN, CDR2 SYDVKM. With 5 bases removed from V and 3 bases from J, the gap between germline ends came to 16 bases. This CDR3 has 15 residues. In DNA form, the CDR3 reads TGTGCCAGCAGTCCCCCGGGGCAGCTTAAAGAGACCCAGTACTTC. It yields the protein CASSPPGQLKETQYF.

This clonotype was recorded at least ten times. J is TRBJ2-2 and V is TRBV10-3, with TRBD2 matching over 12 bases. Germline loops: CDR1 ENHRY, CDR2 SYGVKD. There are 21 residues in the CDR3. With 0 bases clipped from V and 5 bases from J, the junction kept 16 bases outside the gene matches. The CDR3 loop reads CAISESKTSGSFPLETGELFF. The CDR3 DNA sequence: TGTGCCATCAGTGAGTCGAAGACTAGCGGGAGTTTTCCTCTCGAGACCGGGGAGCTGTTTTTT.

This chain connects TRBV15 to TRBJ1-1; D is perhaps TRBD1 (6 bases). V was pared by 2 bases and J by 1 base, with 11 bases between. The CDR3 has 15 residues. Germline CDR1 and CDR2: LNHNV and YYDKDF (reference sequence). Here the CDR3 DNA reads TGTGCCACCAGCAGACGACAGGTGGGGAACACTGAAGCTTTCTTT. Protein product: CATSRRQVGNTEAFF.

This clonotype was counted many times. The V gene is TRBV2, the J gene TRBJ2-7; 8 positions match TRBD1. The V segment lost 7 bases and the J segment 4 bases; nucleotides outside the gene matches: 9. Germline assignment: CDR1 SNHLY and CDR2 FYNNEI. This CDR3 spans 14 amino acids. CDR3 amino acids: CASIRTGSGYEQYF. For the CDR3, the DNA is TGTGCCAGCATCCGGACAGGGTCAGGGTACGAGCAGTACTTC.

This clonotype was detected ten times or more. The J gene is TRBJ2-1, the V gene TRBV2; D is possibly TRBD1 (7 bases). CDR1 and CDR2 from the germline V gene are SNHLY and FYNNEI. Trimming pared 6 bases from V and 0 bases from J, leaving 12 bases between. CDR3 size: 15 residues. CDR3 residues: CASRLAGGSYNEQFF. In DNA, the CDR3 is TGTGCCAGCAGACTAGCAGGGGGCTCCTACAATGAGCAGTTCTTC.

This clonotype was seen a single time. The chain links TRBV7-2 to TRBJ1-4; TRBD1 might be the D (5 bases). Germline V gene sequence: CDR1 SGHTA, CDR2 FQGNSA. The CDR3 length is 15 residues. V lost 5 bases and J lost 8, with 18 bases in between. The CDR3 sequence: CASSRGDGWGEKLFF. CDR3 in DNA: TGTGCCAGCAGCCGCGGGGACGGGTGGGGGGAAAAACTGTTTTTT. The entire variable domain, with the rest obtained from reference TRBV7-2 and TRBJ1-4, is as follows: GAGVSQSPSNKVTEKGKDVELRCDPISGHTALYWYRQSLGQGLEFLIYFQGNSAPDKSGLPSDRFSAERTGGSVSTLTIQRTQQEDSAVYLCASSRGDGWGEKLFFGSGTQLSVL.

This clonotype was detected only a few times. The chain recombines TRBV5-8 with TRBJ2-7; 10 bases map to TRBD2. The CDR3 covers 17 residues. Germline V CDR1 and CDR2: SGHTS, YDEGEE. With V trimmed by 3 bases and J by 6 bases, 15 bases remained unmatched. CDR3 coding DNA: TGTGCCAGCAGCTCACCGGGACTAGCGACTTTAGGTGGCGAGCAGTACTTC. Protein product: CASSSPGLATLGGEQYF.

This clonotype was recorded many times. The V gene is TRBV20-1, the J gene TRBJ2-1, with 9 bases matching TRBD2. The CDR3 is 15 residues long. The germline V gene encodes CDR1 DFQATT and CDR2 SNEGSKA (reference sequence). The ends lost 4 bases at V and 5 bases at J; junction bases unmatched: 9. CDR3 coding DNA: TGCAGTGCTAACCCCCTAGCGGGGATAGACAATGAGCAGTTCTTC. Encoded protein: CSANPLAGIDNEQFF.

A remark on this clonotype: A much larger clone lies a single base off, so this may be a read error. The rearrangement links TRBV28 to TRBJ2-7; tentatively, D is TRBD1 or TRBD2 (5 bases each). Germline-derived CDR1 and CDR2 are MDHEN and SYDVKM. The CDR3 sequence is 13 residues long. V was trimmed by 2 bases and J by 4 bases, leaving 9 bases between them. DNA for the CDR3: TGTGCCAGCAGTTTAGGCGAGGGGTACGAGCAGTACTTC. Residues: CASSLGEGYEQYF.

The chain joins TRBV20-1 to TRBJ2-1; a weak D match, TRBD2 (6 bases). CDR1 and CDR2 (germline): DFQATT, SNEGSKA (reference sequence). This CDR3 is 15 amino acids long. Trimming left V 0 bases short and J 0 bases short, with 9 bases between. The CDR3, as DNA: TGCAGTGCTAGAGATTGGAGGGGCTCCTACAATGAGCAGTTCTTC. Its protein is CSARDWRGSYNEQFF.

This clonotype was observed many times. CDR3 residues: CACTGEVGQPQHF. CDR3 bases: TGTGCCTGTACAGGGGAAGTGGGACAGCCCCAGCATTTT. The V and J genes are TRBV30 and TRBJ1-5; TRBD1 aligns across 7 bases. The V gene's germline CDR1 is GTSNPN and CDR2 SVGIG (reference sequence). There are 13 residues in the CDR3. J was trimmed by 7 bases and V by 6 bases; bases with no gene match: 9.

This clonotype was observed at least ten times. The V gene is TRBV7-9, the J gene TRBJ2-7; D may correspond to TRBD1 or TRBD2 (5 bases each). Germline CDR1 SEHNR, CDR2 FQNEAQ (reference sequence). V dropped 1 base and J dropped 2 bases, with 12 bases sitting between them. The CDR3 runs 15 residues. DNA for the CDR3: TGTGCCAGCAGCTTAGAGGGGAGATTGACCTACGAGCAGTACTTC. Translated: CASSLEGRLTYEQYF.

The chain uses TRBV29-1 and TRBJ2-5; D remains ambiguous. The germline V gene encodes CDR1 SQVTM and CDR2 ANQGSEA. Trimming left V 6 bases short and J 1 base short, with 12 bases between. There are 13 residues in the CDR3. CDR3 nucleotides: TGCAGCGTCGATTTAAAATCCCAAGAGACCCAGTACTTC. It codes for CSVDLKSQETQYF.

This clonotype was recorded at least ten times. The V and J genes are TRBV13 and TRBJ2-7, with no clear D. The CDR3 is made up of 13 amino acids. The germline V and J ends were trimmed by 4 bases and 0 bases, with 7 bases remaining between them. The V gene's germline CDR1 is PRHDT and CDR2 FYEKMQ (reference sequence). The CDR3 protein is CASSSWGSYEQYF. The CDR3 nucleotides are TGTGCCAGCAGCTCCTGGGGCTCCTACGAGCAGTACTTC. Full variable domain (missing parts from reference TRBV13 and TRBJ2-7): AAGVIQSPRHLIKEKRETATLKCYPIPRHDTVYWYQQGPGQDPQFLISFYEKMQSDKGSIPDRFSAQQFSDYHSELNMSSLELGDSALYFCASSSWGSYEQYFGPGTRLTVT.

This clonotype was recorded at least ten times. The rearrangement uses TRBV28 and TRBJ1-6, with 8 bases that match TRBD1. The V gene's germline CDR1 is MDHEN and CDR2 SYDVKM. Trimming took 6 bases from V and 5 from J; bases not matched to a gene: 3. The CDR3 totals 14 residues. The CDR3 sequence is CASSPTGDNSPLHF. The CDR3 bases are TGTGCCAGCAGCCCGACAGGGGATAATTCACCCCTCCACTTT.

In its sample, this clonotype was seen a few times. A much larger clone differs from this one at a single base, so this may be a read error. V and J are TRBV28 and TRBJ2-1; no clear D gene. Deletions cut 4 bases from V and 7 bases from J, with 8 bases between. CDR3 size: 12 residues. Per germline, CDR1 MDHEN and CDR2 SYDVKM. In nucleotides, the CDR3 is TGTGCCAGCAGTTATCCTTTTAATGAGCAGTTCTTC. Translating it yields CASSYPFNEQFF.

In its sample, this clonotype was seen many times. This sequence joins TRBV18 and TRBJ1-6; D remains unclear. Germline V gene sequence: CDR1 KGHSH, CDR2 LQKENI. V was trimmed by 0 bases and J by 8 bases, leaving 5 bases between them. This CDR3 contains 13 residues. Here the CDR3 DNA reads TGTGCCAGCTCACCACCGGGAGATTCACCCCTCCACTTT. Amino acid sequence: CASSPPGDSPLHF. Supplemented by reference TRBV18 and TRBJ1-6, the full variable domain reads NAGVMQNPRHLVRRRGQEARLRCSPMKGHSHVYWYRQLPEEGLKFMVYLQKENIIDESGMPKERFSAEFPKEGPSILRIQQVVRGDSAAYFCASSPPGDSPLHFGNGTRLTVT.

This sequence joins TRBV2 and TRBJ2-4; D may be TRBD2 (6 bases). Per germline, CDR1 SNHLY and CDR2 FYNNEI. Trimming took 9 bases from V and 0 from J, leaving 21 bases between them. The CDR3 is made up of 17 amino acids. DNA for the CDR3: TGTGCCAGGGCTAGGCCCCCCGGGGGTAAAGCCAAAAACATTCAGTACTTC. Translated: CARARPPGGKAKNIQYF.

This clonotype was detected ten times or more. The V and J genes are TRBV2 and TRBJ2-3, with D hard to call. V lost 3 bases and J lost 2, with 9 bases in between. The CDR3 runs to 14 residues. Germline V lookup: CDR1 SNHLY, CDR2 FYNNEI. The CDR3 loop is CASSEVLHTDTQYF. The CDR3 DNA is TGTGCCAGCAGTGAGGTACTTCACACAGATACGCAGTATTTT.

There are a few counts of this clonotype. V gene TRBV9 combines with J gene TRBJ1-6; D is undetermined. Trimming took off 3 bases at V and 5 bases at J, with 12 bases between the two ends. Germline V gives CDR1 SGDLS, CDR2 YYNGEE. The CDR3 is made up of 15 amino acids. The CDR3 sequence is CASSEAPLNNSPLHF. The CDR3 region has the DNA TGTGCCAGCAGCGAGGCCCCTCTTAATAATTCACCCCTCCACTTT. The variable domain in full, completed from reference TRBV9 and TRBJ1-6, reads DSGVTQTPKHLITATGQRVTLRCSPRSGDLSVYWYQQSLDQGLQFLIQYYNGEERAKGNILERFSAQQFPDLHSELNLSSLELGDSALYFCASSEAPLNNSPLHFGNGTRLTVT.

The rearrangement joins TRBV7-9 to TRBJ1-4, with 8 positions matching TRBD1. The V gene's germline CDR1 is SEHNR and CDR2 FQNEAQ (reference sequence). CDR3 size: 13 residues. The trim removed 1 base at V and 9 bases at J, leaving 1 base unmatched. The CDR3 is CASSLGTGKKLFF. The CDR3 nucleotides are TGTGCCAGCAGCTTAGGGACAGGGAAAAAACTGTTTTTT. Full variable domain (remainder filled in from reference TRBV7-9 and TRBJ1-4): DTGVSQNPRHKITKRGQNVTFRCDPISEHNRLYWYRQTLGQGPEFLTYFQNEAQLEKSRLLSDRFSAERPKGSFSTLEIQRTEQGDSAMYLCASSLGTGKKLFFGSGTQLSVL.

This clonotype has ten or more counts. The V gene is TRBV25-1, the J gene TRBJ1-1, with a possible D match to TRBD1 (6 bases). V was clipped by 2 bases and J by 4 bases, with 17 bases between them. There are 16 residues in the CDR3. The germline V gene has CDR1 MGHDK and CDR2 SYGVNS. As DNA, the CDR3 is TGTGCCAGCAGTGAAGGGGGCAGGGGAGGAATCACTGAAGCTTTCTTT. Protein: CASSEGGRGGITEAFF.

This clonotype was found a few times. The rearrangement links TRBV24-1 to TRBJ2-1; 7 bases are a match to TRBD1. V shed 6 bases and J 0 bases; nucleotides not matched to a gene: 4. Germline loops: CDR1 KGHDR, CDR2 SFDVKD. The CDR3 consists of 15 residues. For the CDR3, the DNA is TGTGCCACCAGTAACCGGGACAGCTCCTACAATGAGCAGTTCTTC. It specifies CATSNRDSSYNEQFF.

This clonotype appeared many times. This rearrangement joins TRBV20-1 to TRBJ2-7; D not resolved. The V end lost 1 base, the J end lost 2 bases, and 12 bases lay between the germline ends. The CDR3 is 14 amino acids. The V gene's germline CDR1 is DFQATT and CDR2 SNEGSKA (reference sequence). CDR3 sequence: CSARGHLGTYEQYF. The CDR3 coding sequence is TGCAGTGCTAGAGGACACCTCGGAACCTACGAGCAGTACTTC.

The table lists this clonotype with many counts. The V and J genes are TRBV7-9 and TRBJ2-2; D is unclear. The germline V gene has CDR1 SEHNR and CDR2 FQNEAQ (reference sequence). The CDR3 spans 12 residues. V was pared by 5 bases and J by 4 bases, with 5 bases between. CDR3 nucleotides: TGTGCCAGCAGCCTACCCACCGGGGAGCTGTTTTTT. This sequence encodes CASSLPTGELFF.

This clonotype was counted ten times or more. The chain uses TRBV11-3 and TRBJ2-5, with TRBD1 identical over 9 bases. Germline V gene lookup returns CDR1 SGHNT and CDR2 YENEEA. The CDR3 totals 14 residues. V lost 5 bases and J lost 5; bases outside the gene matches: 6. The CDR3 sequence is CASSAGTGSETQYF. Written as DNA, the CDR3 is TGTGCCAGCAGCGCCGGGACAGGGTCGGAGACCCAGTACTTC.

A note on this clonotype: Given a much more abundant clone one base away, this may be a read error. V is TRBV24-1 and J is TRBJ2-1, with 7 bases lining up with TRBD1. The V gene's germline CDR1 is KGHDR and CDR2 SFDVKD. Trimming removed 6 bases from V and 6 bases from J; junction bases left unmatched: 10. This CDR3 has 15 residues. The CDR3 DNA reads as TGTGCCACCAGTTTAACAGGGGAGACCTGCAATGAGCAGTTCTTC. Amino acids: CATSLTGETCNEQFF.

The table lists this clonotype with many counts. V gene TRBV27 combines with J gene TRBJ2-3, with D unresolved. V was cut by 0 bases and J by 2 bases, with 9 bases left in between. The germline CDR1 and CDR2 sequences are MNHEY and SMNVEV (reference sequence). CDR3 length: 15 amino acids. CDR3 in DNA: TGTGCCAGCAGTTTATCGGTGGGGTACACAGATACGCAGTATTTT. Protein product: CASSLSVGYTDTQYF.

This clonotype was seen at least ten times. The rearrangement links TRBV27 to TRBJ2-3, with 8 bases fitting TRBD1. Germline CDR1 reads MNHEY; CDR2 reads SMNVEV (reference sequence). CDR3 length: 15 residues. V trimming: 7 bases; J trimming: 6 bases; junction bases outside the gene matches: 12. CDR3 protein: CASTSGQATTDTQYF. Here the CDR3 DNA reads TGTGCCAGCACCTCGGGACAGGCGACGACGGATACGCAGTATTTT.

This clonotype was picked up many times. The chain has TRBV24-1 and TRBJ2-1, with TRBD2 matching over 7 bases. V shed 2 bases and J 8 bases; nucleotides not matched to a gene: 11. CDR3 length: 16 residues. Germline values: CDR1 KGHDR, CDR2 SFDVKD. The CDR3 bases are TGTGCCACCAGTGATTGGGGTGGCGGGAGCTGGGATGAGCAGTTCTTC. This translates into CATSDWGGGSWDEQFF.

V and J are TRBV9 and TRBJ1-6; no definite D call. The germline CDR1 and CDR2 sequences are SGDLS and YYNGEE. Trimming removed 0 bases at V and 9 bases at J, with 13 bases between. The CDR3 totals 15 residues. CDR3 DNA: TGTGCCAGCAGCGTAGGTGGGGTCGGGAGTTCACCCCTCCACTTT. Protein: CASSVGGVGSSPLHF.